These 6 T cell receptor beta chains were sequenced from one sample in a study of HIV-infected patients and healthy controls. Alpha and beta constant-region primers primed reverse transcription of about 470 ng RNA. Using multiplexing indices, alpha and beta chain libraries were generated apart by chain-specific third strand synthesis. Each CDR3 protein gets one entry after TCRdb re-called the 5' RACE reads with MiXCR. The sample holds around 20,000 distinct CDR3 sequences, under 9.5% seen once. Roughly three months, about 14 weeks, into antiretroviral therapy, follow-up blood was collected. Whole blood was used without fractionation, so all unsorted peripheral T cells were included. The sample consisted of blood, taken during antiretroviral therapy. The receptors here all came from an adult with HIV infection.

Ten or more counts support this clonotype. The V call is TRBV28, the J call TRBJ2-1; D is unclear. Trimming removed 1 base from V and 5 bases from J, with 6 bases in between. This CDR3 region has 13 residues. CDR1 MDHEN and CDR2 SYDVKM come from the germline V gene. The CDR3 region is CASSLFRDNEQFF. The CDR3 bases are TGTGCCAGCAGTTTATTCCGGGACAATGAGCAGTTCTTC.

This clonotype has at least ten counts. The chain's CDR3 is CASSFAEAEAFF. In DNA form, the CDR3 reads TGTGCCAGCAGCTTCGCCGAAGCTGAAGCTTTCTTT. This chain uses TRBV7-9 with TRBJ1-1; D uncertain. Trimming pared 3 bases from V and 6 bases from J, leaving 8 bases between. CDR1 and CDR2 (germline): SEHNR, FQNEAQ (reference sequence). The CDR3 has 12 residues.

This clonotype was seen ten or more times. This chain joins TRBV7-2 and TRBJ1-2, with D uncertain. V was shortened by 1 base and J by 6 bases, with 21 bases between the two germline ends. This CDR3 is 17 amino acids long. Germline-derived CDR1 and CDR2 are SGHTA and FQGNSA. The CDR3 region is CASSLGELGAPSHGYTF. The CDR3 DNA sequence: TGTGCCAGCAGCTTAGGGGAGCTGGGCGCCCCATCCCATGGCTACACCTTC.

In its sample, this clonotype was seen many times. The chain is built from TRBV5-4 and TRBJ2-7, with no clear D. V gave up 1 base and J gave up 6 bases, with 14 bases separating them. The CDR3 runs 14 residues. The germline CDR1 and CDR2 sequences are SGHNT and YYREEE (reference sequence). Here the CDR3 reads CASSLIENLPEQYF. The CDR3 DNA follows: TGTGCCAGCAGCTTGATTGAGAACCTCCCCGAGCAGTACTTC. Full variable domain (remainder filled in from reference TRBV5-4 and TRBJ2-7): ETGVTQSPTHLIKTRGQQVTLRCSSQSGHNTVSWYQQALGQGPQFIFQYYREEENGRGNFPPRFSGLQFPNYSSELNVNALELDDSALYLCASSLIENLPEQYFGPGTRLTVT.

This clonotype was seen repeatedly, ten times or more. This chain uses TRBV28 with TRBJ2-7, with 8 bases that match TRBD1. Per germline, CDR1 MDHEN and CDR2 SYDVKM. Trimming took 3 bases from V and 5 from J; bases not matched to a gene: 9. This CDR3 has 15 amino acids. The DNA for the CDR3 is TGTGCCAGCAGTTTGGAGCAGGGGGCCCTGGACGAGCAGTACTTC. Amino acid sequence: CASSLEQGALDEQYF. Filled out from reference TRBV28 and TRBJ2-7, the complete variable domain reads DVKVTQSSRYLVKRTGEKVFLECVQDMDHENMFWYRQDPGLGLRLIYFSYDVKMKEKGDIPEGYSVSREKKERFSLILESASTNQTSMYLCASSLEQGALDEQYFGPGTRLTVT.

In DNA form, the CDR3 reads TGTGCCAGCAGTTTCCGGTCCTATGGCTACACCTTC. Translation: CASSFRSYGYTF. The chain joins TRBV28 to TRBJ1-2, with D hard to call. CDR1 and CDR2 from the germline V gene are MDHEN and SYDVKM. With 3 bases removed from V and 4 bases from J, the gap between germline ends came to 6 bases. The CDR3 length is 12 residues.